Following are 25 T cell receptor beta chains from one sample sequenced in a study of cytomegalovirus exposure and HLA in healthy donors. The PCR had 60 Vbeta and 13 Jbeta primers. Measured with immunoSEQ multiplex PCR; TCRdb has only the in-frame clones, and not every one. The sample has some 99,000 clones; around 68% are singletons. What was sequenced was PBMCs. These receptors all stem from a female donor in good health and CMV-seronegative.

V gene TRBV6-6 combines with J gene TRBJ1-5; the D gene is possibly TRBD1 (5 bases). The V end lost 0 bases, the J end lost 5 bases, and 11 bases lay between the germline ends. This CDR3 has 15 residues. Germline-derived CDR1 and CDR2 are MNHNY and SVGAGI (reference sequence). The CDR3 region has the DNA TGTGCCAGCAGTTACTCGAGCCAGGGATATCAGCCCCAGCATTTT. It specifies CASSYSSQGYQPQHF.

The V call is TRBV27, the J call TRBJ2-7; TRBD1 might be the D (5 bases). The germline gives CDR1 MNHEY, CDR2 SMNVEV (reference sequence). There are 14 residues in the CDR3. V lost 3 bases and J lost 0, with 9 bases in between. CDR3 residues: CASSFDSSSYEQYF. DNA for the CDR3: TGTGCCAGCAGTTTCGACAGTAGCTCCTACGAGCAGTACTTC.

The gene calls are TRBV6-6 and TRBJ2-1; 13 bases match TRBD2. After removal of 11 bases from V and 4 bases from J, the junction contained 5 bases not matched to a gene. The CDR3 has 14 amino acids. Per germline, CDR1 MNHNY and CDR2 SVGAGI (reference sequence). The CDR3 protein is CASRLAGGYNEQFF. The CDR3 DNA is TGTGCCTCCCGACTAGCGGGGGGATACAATGAGCAGTTCTTC.

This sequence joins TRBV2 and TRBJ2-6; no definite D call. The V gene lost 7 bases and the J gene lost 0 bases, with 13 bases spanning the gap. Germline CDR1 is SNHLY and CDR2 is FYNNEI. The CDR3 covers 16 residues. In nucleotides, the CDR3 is TGTGCCAGCATGATAGGCGGAACCTCTGGGGCCAACGTCCTGACTTTC. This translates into CASMIGGTSGANVLTF. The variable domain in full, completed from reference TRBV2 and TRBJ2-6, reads EPEVTQTPSHQVTQMGQEVILRCVPISNHLYFYWYRQILGQKVEFLVSFYNNEISEKSEIFDDQFSVERPDGSNFTLKIRSTKLEDSAMYFCASMIGGTSGANVLTFGAGSRLTVL.

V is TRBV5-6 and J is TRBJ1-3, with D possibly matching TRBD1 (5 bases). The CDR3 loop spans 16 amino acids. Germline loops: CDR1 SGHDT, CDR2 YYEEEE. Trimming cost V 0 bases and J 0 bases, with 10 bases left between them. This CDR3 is CASSLGGGSSGNTIYF. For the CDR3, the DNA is TGTGCCAGCAGCTTGGGCGGGGGAAGCTCTGGAAACACCATATATTTT.

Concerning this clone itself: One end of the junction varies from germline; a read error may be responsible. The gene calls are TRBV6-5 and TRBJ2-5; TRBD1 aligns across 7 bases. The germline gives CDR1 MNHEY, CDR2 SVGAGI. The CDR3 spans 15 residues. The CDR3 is CASRDGTASRESQYF. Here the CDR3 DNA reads TGTGCCAGCAGAGACGGGACAGCATCAAGAGAGTCCCAGTACTTC.

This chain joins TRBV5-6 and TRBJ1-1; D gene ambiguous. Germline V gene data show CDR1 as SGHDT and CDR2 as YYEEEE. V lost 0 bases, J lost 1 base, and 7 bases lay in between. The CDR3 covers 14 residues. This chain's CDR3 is CASSLERQNTEAFF. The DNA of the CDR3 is TGTGCCAGCAGCTTGGAGCGTCAGAACACTGAAGCTTTCTTT.

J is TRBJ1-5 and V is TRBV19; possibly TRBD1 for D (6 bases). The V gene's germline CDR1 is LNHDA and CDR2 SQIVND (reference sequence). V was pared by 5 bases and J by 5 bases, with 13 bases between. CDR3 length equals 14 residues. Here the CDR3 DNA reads TGTGCCAGTAGTTTCGGGACACCTGATCAGCCCCAGCATTTT. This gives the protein CASSFGTPDQPQHF.

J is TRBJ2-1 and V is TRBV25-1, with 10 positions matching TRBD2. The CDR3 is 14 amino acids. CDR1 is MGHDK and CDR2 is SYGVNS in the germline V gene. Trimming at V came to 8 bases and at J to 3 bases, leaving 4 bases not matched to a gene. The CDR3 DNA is TGTGCCAGCGGAATAGCGGGAGGCTACAATGAGCAGTTCTTC. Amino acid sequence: CASGIAGGYNEQFF.

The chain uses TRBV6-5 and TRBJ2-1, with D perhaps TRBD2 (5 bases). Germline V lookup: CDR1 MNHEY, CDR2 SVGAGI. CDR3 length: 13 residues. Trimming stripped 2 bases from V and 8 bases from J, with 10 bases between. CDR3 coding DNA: TGTGCCAGCAGTTACGCGCGGGTAGATGAGCAGTTCTTC. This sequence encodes CASSYARVDEQFF.

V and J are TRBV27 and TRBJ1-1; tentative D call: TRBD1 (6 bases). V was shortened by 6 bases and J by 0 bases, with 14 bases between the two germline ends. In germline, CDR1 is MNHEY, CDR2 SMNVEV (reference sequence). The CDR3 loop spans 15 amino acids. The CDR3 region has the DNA TGTGCCAGCAGCCCCTACAGGGCCTTGAACACTGAAGCTTTCTTT. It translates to CASSPYRALNTEAFF.

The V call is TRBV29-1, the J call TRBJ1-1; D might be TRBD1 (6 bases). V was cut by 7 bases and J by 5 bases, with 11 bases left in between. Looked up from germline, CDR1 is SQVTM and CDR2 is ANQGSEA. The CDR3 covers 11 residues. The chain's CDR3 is CSGRGTTEAFF. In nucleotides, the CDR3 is TGCAGCGGGCGGGGGACAACTGAAGCTTTCTTT.

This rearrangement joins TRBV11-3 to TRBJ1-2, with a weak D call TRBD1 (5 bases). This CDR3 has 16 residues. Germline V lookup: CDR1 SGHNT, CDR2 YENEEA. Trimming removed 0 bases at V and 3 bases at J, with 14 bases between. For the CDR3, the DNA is TGTGCCAGCAGCTTAGAAGGCAGGTCGGGGGACTATGGCTACACCTTC. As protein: CASSLEGRSGDYGYTF.

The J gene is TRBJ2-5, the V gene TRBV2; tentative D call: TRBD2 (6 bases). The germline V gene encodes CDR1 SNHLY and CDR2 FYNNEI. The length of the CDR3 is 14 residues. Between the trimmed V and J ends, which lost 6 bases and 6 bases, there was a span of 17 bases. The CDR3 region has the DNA TGTGCCAGCAGCCTTAGACTAGACGAAAAGACCCAGTACTTC. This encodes CASSLRLDEKTQYF.

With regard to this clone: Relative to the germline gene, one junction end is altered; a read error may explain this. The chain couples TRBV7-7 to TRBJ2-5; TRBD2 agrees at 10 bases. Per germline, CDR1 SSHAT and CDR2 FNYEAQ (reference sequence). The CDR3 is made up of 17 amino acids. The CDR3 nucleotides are TGTGCTAGCAGCCCGCTGACTAGCGGGTCCGGCCGGGAGACCCAGTACTTC. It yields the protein CASSPLTSGSGRETQYF.

CDR3 DNA: TGTGCCTGGAGGACTATCACCGGGGAGCTGTTTTTT. Encoded protein: CAWRTITGELFF. This chain connects TRBV30 to TRBJ2-2; the D gene is possibly TRBD2 (5 bases). Germline values: CDR1 GTSNPN, CDR2 SVGIG (reference sequence). This CDR3 region has 12 residues. Trimming shortened V by 3 bases and J by 4 bases, and 6 bases separated the two germline ends.

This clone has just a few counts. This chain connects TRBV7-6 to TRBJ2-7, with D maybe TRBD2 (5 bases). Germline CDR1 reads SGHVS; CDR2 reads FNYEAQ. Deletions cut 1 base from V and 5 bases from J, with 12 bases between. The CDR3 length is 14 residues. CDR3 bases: TGTGCCAGCAGCTTAGATGAGGGCAACCACGAGCAGTACTTC. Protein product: CASSLDEGNHEQYF.

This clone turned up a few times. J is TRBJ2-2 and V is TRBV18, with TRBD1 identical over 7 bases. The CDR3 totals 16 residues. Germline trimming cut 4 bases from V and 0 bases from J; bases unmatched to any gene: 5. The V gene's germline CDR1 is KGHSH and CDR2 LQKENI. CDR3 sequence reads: CASSRRDSTNTGELFF. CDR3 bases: TGTGCCAGCTCACGACGGGACAGCACGAACACCGGGGAGCTGTTTTTT.

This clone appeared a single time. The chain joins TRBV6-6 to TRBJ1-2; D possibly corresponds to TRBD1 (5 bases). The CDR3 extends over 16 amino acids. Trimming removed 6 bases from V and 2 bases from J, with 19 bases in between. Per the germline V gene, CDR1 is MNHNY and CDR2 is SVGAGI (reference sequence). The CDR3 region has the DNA TGTGCCAGCAGCTACCCCCGAACAGGAGCAAACTATGGCTACACCTTC. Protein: CASSYPRTGANYGYTF.

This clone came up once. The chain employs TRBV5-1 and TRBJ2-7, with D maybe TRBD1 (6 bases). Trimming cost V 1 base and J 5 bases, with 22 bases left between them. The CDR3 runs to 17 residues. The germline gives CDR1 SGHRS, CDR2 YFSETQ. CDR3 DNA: TGCGCCAGCAGCTTGACCCGGCAGATTCAGGGGATCCACGAGCAGTACTTC. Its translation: CASSLTRQIQGIHEQYF.

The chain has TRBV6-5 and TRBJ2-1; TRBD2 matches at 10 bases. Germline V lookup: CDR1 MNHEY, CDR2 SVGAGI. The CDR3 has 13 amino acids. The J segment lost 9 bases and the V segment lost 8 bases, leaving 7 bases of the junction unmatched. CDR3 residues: CASGLAGVGEQFF. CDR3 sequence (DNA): TGTGCCAGCGGGCTAGCGGGAGTCGGTGAGCAGTTCTTC.

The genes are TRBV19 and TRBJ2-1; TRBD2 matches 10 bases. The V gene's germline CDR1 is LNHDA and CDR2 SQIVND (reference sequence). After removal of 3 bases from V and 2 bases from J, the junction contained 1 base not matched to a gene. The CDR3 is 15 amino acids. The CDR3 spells CASSITSGAYNEQFF. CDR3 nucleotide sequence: TGTGCCAGTAGTATTACTAGCGGGGCCTACAATGAGCAGTTCTTC.

The CDR3 nucleotides are TGTGCCAGCAGCTTTGATGGACAGAGGGGCGAGCAGTACTTC. Amino acid sequence: CASSFDGQRGEQYF. The chain couples TRBV11-2 to TRBJ2-5, with D perhaps matching TRBD1 (6 bases). The end of the DNA aligns better with TRBJ2-7, so the J call may be wrong. The length of the CDR3 is 14 residues. The V gene's germline CDR1 is SGHAT and CDR2 FQNNGV.

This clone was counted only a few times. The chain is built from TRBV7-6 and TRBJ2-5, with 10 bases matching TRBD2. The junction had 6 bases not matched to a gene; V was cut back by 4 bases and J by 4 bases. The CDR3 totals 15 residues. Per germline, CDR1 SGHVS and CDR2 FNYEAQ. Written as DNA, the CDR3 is TGTGCCAGCAGCTCCGCCGGGACTAGCGTAGAGACCCAGTACTTC. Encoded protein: CASSSAGTSVETQYF.

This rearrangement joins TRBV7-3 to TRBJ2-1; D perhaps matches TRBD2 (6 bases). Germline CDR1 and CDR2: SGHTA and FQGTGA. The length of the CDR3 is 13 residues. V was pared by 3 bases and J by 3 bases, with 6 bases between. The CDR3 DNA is TGTGCCAGCAGCTTGGGACTCTACAATGAGCAGTTCTTC. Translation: CASSLGLYNEQFF.